Below, one T cell receptor (beta chain) is given with its context. Prior autoimmune disease or systemic immunosuppression barred patients. The data were taken from a study of OX40 agonist ivuxolimab in advanced cancers. Whole-study context: Dose-escalation patients had hepatocellular carcinoma, melanoma, renal cell or head and neck cancer.

The data were produced by immunoSEQ multiplex PCR, yet TCRdb's version contains in-frame clones alone and is incomplete. The sample holds under 70,000 clones; 75% to 90% are singletons and the top ten take less than 7.5%. The CDR3 has 15 amino acids. Trimming removed 4 bases from V and 10 bases from J, with 20 bases in between. Germline V gives CDR1 MDHEN, CDR2 SYDVKM. J is TRBJ2-1 and V is TRBV28; possibly TRBD2 for D (6 bases). The source material was CD4+ or CD8+ T cells sorted from blood, sampled in a trial of the OX40 agonist ivuxolimab. The receptor's source is an adult with an advanced solid tumor such as melanoma, head and neck, liver or kidney cancer. The chain's CDR3 is CASSSWGLATLEQFF. The DNA for the CDR3 is TGTGCCAGCAGTTCATGGGGACTGGCGACTCTCGAGCAGTTCTTC. Combining the CDR3 with reference TRBV28 and TRBJ2-1 gives the whole variable domain DVKVTQSSRYLVKRTGEKVFLECVQDMDHENMFWYRQDPGLGLRLIYFSYDVKMKEKGDIPEGYSVSREKKERFSLILESASTNQTSMYLCASSSWGLATLEQFFGPGTRLTVL.